The sample holds many counts of the clone carrying this TCR beta chain. This CDR3 has 15 residues. Trimming removed 0 bases from V and 7 bases from J; junction bases left unmatched: 6. Germline V lookup: CDR1 SGDLS, CDR2 YYNGEE. These data are taken from a study of blood T cell repertoires in COVID-19. Turning to the study itself: The United States, Italy and Spain supplied acute and convalescent COVID-19 samples. PBMCs, B-cell-depleted T cells, or T cells were the source of the cDNA or gDNA that made up the material.

In the study's own analysis: For nucleated cells, counts were estimated from reference gene primer amplification. The data were produced by immunoSEQ multiplex PCR, yet TCRdb's version contains in-frame clones alone and is incomplete. Clone size and V and J calls were adopted from that table, with D and trimming inferred from the DNA. Here the sample spans fewer than 85,000 clones, 84% being singletons. This TCR came from a human donor in a cohort sampled during active COVID-19. The V gene is TRBV9, the J gene TRBJ2-5, with 10 bases matching TRBD1. Sequencing was performed on peripheral blood. CDR3 DNA: TGTGCCAGCAGCGTAGGGGTTGGGACAGGGGTGACCCAGTACTTC. Translating it yields CASSVGVGTGVTQYF.